Below are 27 T cell receptor beta chains sequenced from a single sample in a study of blood T cell repertoires in COVID-19. TCRdb's table, derived via immunoSEQ multiplex PCR, lists solely in-frame clones and lacks some. The table records about 420,000 clones, around nine tenths of them present only once. The specimen sequenced was peripheral blood. Every receptor here comes from a man aged 18 to 30 with COVID-19, enrolled during active disease.

This chain uses TRBV21-1 with TRBJ2-5; whether TRBD1, the table's D call, matches the DNA was not checked. TRBV21-1 is given as a pseudogene. CDR3 length: 16 residues. CDR3 bases: TGTGCCAGCAGCAAAGGGACACAGGGGACGGGGCAGACCCAGTACTTC. Amino acids: CASSKGTQGTGQTQYF.

The rearrangement joins TRBV4-1 to TRBJ2-3; D ambiguous. This CDR3 region has 14 residues. Germline-derived CDR1 and CDR2 are MGHRA and YSYEKL. The V end lost 0 bases, the J end lost 10 bases, and 14 bases lay between the germline ends. As DNA, the CDR3 is TGCGCCAGCAGCCAAGAGTTGGTAGCCCGATCGCAGTATTTT. Translation: CASSQELVARSQYF.

The chain uses TRBV29-1 and TRBJ1-1; D is unclear. V was clipped by 6 bases and J by 0 bases, with 8 bases between them. Germline CDR1 SQVTM, CDR2 ANQGSEA. The CDR3 runs 12 residues. The CDR3 coding sequence is TGCAGCGTGAGAGAAATGAACACTGAAGCTTTCTTT. It is translated as CSVREMNTEAFF.

The V and J genes are TRBV19 and TRBJ1-1; the D gene is possibly TRBD1 (6 bases). The V gene lost 4 bases and the J gene lost 2 bases, with 11 bases spanning the gap. CDR1 and CDR2 from the germline V gene are LNHDA and SQIVND (reference sequence). The CDR3 contains 14 residues. The CDR3 here is CASSTRTANTEAFF. The CDR3 DNA follows: TGTGCCAGTAGTACCCGGACAGCTAACACTGAAGCTTTCTTT.

The J gene is TRBJ2-5, the V gene TRBV30, with D maybe TRBD2 (6 bases). Trimming shortened V by 4 bases and J by 0 bases, and 12 bases separated the two germline ends. In germline, CDR1 is GTSNPN, CDR2 SVGIG (reference sequence). This CDR3 region has 14 residues. CDR3 coding DNA: TGTGCCTGGAATCTAGCGAGGTACCAAGAGACCCAGTACTTC. Encoded protein: CAWNLARYQETQYF.

This sequence joins TRBV9 and TRBJ2-1; unclear D gene. V lost 0 bases, J lost 8 bases, and 6 bases lay in between. Germline lookup yields CDR1 SGDLS and CDR2 YYNGEE. This CDR3 region has 12 residues. For the CDR3, the DNA is TGTGCCAGCAGCGTAGAAAGCGATGAGCAGTTCTTC. This gives the protein CASSVESDEQFF.

The rearrangement uses TRBV7-9 and TRBJ2-6; D gene ambiguous. The CDR3 is 15 amino acids. The germline V gene encodes CDR1 SEHNR and CDR2 FQNEAQ (reference sequence). Trimming took off 3 bases at V and 0 bases at J, with 6 bases between the two ends. This CDR3 is CASSFEASGANVLTF. CDR3 coding DNA: TGTGCCAGCAGCTTTGAAGCCTCTGGGGCCAACGTCCTGACTTTC.

V usage is TRBV30 and J usage is TRBJ2-7; 7 nucleotides agree with TRBD2. The junction had 5 bases not matched to a gene; V was cut back by 1 base and J by 2 bases. The germline V gene encodes CDR1 GTSNPN and CDR2 SVGIG (reference sequence). The CDR3 is 14 residues long. For the CDR3, the DNA is TGTGCCTGGAGTGAATCAGCGGGGACCTACGAGCAGTACTTC. It encodes CAWSESAGTYEQYF.

V and J are TRBV13 and TRBJ2-2; the match to TRBD2 covers 10 bases. Germline assignment: CDR1 PRHDT and CDR2 FYEKMQ (reference sequence). The CDR3 contains 15 residues. J gave up 1 base and V 6 bases, and 2 bases lay outside the gene matches. The CDR3 sequence: CASRRTSGNTGELFF. The CDR3 region has the DNA TGTGCCAGCAGAAGGACTAGCGGGAACACCGGGGAGCTGTTTTTT.

This clone was picked up one time. This sequence joins TRBV7-9 and TRBJ2-1; TRBD2 agrees at 9 bases. Germline V gives CDR1 SEHNR, CDR2 FQNEAQ (reference sequence). Trimming took 6 bases from V and 8 from J; bases not matched to a gene: 11. The length of the CDR3 is 15 residues. The CDR3 is CASSPRASGTYEQFF. The CDR3 nucleotides read TGTGCCAGCAGTCCCCGAGCTAGCGGGACTTATGAGCAGTTCTTC.

The V and J genes are TRBV5-6 and TRBJ2-2; 10 bases line up with TRBD2. The CDR3 is 18 amino acids. Looked up from germline, CDR1 is SGHDT and CDR2 is YYEEEE. The ends lost 4 bases at V and 1 base at J; junction bases unmatched: 10. CDR3 protein: CASSLIQTSGWNTGELFF. For the CDR3, the DNA is TGTGCCAGCAGCCTCATCCAGACTAGCGGGTGGAACACCGGGGAGCTGTTTTTT.

This chain connects TRBV29-1 to TRBJ1-5; D call uncertain. This CDR3 is 9 amino acids long. In germline, CDR1 is SQVTM, CDR2 ANQGSEA. The CDR3 coding sequence is TGCACCTACAATCAGCCCCAGCATTTT. Residues: CTYNQPQHF.

CDR3 in amino acids: CASSESASGISGELFF. The CDR3 nucleotides read TGCGCCAGCAGTGAGTCAGCTAGCGGGATTTCCGGGGAGCTGTTTTTT. This sequence joins TRBV10-2 and TRBJ2-2; TRBD2 matches 9 bases. Per the germline V gene, CDR1 is WSHSY and CDR2 is SAAADI. The CDR3 is 16 residues long. The J segment lost 6 bases and the V segment lost 0 bases, leaving 5 bases of the junction unmatched.

This sequence joins TRBV30 and TRBJ2-7; TRBD1 aligns across 9 bases. The V gene end was trimmed by 3 bases and the J gene end by 6 bases; junction bases not matched to a gene: 6. The V gene's germline CDR1 is GTSNPN and CDR2 SVGIG (reference sequence). The CDR3 extends over 13 amino acids. The CDR3, as DNA: TGTGCCTGGAGCGACAGGGGGGTAGTCGAGCAGTACTTC. Translating it yields CAWSDRGVVEQYF.

The genes are TRBV4-1 and TRBJ1-2; D possibly corresponds to TRBD1 (5 bases). Germline loops: CDR1 MGHRA, CDR2 YSYEKL. V was trimmed by 1 base and J by 4 bases, leaving 16 bases between them. The CDR3 runs 16 residues. CDR3 nucleotides: TGCGCCAGCAGCCAAGGGGGGGTAGCGGAAACCTATGGCTACACCTTC. This translates into CASSQGGVAETYGYTF.

The genes are TRBV7-2 and TRBJ2-7, with D uncertain. The CDR3 length is 13 residues. V lost 1 base, J lost 5 bases, and 9 bases lay in between. Germline-derived CDR1 and CDR2 are SGHTA and FQGNSA. In nucleotides, the CDR3 is TGTGCCAGCAGCTTAGGAGGTGCGGACGAGCAGTACTTC. Protein product: CASSLGGADEQYF.

The V gene is TRBV7-9, the J gene TRBJ2-3; 7 nucleotides agree with TRBD2. This CDR3 region has 14 residues. Germline lookup yields CDR1 SEHNR and CDR2 FQNEAQ (reference sequence). With 3 bases clipped from V and 2 bases from J, the junction kept 2 bases outside the gene matches. In DNA form, the CDR3 reads TGTGCCAGCAGCTTCGCGGGGGTCACAGATACGCAGTATTTT. Translating gives CASSFAGVTDTQYF.

The chain uses TRBV6-5 and TRBJ2-7, with unresolved D. V was pared by 6 bases and J by 7 bases, with 19 bases between. Germline CDR1 reads MNHEY; CDR2 reads SVGAGI. The CDR3 is 14 residues long. Here the CDR3 reads CASRAPVRLWEQYF. The CDR3, as DNA: TGTGCCAGCAGAGCACCGGTACGGTTGTGGGAGCAGTACTTC.

The count of this clone is one. The chain carries TRBV10-3 and TRBJ2-5, with D possibly matching TRBD2 (7 bases). With 7 bases removed from V and 1 base from J, the gap between germline ends came to 13 bases. The germline V gene encodes CDR1 ENHRY and CDR2 SYGVKD. CDR3 length: 14 residues. CDR3 in amino acids: CAIKAGALQETQYF. The CDR3 nucleotides are TGTGCCATCAAGGCGGGGGCCCTCCAAGAGACCCAGTACTTC.

V gene TRBV5-1 combines with J gene TRBJ2-7; 8 bases line up with TRBD1. CDR3 size: 16 residues. Per germline, CDR1 SGHRS and CDR2 YFSETQ. V was pared by 0 bases and J by 4 bases, with 9 bases of the junction left unmatched. In DNA form, the CDR3 reads TGCGCCAGCAGCTTGGCGGTTACAGGGGGTTTATACGAGCAGTACTTC. This encodes CASSLAVTGGLYEQYF.

The chain links TRBV5-5 to TRBJ1-3; maybe TRBD1 (6 bases). The CDR3 is made up of 17 amino acids. V was shortened by 5 bases and J by 2 bases, with 20 bases between the two germline ends. Germline loops: CDR1 SGHKS, CDR2 YYEKEE (reference sequence). The CDR3 is CASSLYQGRGPGNTIYF. The CDR3 region has the DNA TGTGCCAGCAGTCTCTACCAGGGGAGAGGACCTGGAAACACCATATATTTT. Full variable domain (rest looked up from reference TRBV5-5 and TRBJ1-3): DAGVTQSPTHLIKTRGQQVTLRCSPISGHKSVSWYQQVLGQGPQFIFQYYEKEERGRGNFPDRFSARQFPNYSSELNVNALLLGDSALYLCASSLYQGRGPGNTIYFGEGSWLTVV.

This clone was seen once. The V and J genes are TRBV15 and TRBJ1-1; TRBD1 agrees at 11 bases. The CDR3 has 16 amino acids. Germline CDR1 and CDR2: LNHNV and YYDKDF (reference sequence). V lost 3 bases, J lost 4 bases, and 7 bases stayed unmatched. The CDR3: CATSRSPGQGGTEAFF. As DNA, the CDR3 is TGTGCCACCAGCAGGTCCCCGGGACAGGGGGGCACTGAAGCTTTCTTT.

V usage is TRBV19 and J usage is TRBJ2-5, with unresolved D. V shed 11 bases and J shed 5 bases, with 21 bases lying between them. This CDR3 has 14 residues. Germline V gives CDR1 LNHDA, CDR2 SQIVND (reference sequence). The CDR3 region has the DNA TGTGCCCCCCCGGAGAGAAGCTTCGGGGAGACCCAGTACTTC. This translates into CAPPERSFGETQYF.

J is TRBJ2-5 and V is TRBV7-9; D is uncertain. The germline V gene encodes CDR1 SEHNR and CDR2 FQNEAQ (reference sequence). With 6 bases removed from V and 0 bases from J, the gap between germline ends came to 8 bases. The CDR3 is made up of 13 amino acids. The CDR3 region has the DNA TGTGCCAGCAGGAGAGCCCACCAAGAGACCCAGTACTTC. It encodes CASRRAHQETQYF.

This clone occurred a few times. The gene calls are TRBV29-1 and TRBJ2-7, with a tentative D call TRBD1 (6 bases). The CDR3 contains 13 residues. V lost 8 bases and J 0 bases, leaving 14 bases between the germline ends. CDR1 and CDR2 from the germline V gene are SQVTM and ANQGSEA. CDR3 protein: CSIRTVSSYEQYF. For the CDR3, the DNA is TGCAGCATCCGGACAGTGAGCTCCTACGAGCAGTACTTC.

This chain joins TRBV5-1 and TRBJ2-7, with D perhaps TRBD1 (6 bases). V dropped 4 bases and J dropped 0 bases, with 11 bases sitting between them. The CDR3 runs to 14 residues. Germline lookup yields CDR1 SGHRS and CDR2 YFSETQ. In nucleotides, the CDR3 is TGCGCCAGCAGCGGGTACAGGGACTCCTACGAGCAGTACTTC. Amino acids: CASSGYRDSYEQYF.

The V and J genes are TRBV5-1 and TRBJ2-6, with 8 bases aligning to TRBD1. Losses at the gene ends were 2 bases for V and 2 bases for J; bases not matched to a gene: 3. The CDR3 runs to 16 residues. Germline V gives CDR1 SGHRS, CDR2 YFSETQ. For the CDR3, the DNA is TGCGCCAGCAGCTTAGCACAGGGGGCTGGGGCCAACGTCCTGACTTTC. Its protein is CASSLAQGAGANVLTF.